Sequencing of this T cell receptor beta chain was carried out in a study of shared clonotypes between healthy human individuals. Study-level information: The people who gave samples were two women and three men aged 18 to 49.

The V end was cut by 1 base, the J end by 2 bases, with 10 bases between. The CDR3 has 15 residues. Germline-derived CDR1 and CDR2 are SGHNT and YENEEA. As to this clone: What it binds is not known.

General study points: Represented diversity (both genetic and exposure-history) was limited by the small number of donors.

In the source study's methods: Filtering differed since immunoSEQ provided only junctions, with no quality scores. Repertoires were generated with immunoSEQ multiplex PCR, while TCRdb's copy carries only in-frame clones and drops some. V, J and clone size reflect that table, while D and trimming were determined from the DNA. This sample has over a million clones, with 95% to 99% found just once. Sequencing was done on a sample of naive CD4+ T cells sorted from blood. As to subset: CD45RA+ positively selected. This clonotype was sampled from a man between 25 and 39 years old in good health. The rearrangement joins TRBV11-3 to TRBJ2-3, with D unresolved. The CDR3 bases are TGTGCCAGCAGCTTAGCGGTAGGGCCCACAGATACGCAGTATTTT. Amino acids: CASSLAVGPTDTQYF.